This T cell receptor beta chain originates from a study of EBV T-cell therapy then PD-1 blockade in nasopharyngeal carcinoma. Method: immunoSEQ multiplex PCR; TCRdb's copy keeps in-frame clones and lacks some. The repertoire consists of roughly 20,000 clones, with 80% to 85% occurring once and the leading ten covering about a third. Treatment of the sample: AdE1-LMPpoly-expanded autologous EBV-specific T-cell therapy followed by anti-PD-1 nivolumab. This clone turned up a few times. Its matching antigen is unknown. This TCR derives from a man aged 40-55 years with nasopharyngeal carcinoma. This sample comprised CD8+ T cells from blood, obtained between days 30 and 35 from a patient whose treatment included autologous EBV-specific T cells and nivolumab.

The CDR3 sequence: CASSSDAGQGNSPLHF. CDR3 coding DNA: TGTGCCAGCAGCTCGGACGCGGGACAGGGCAATTCACCCCTCCACTTT. V usage is TRBV6-2 or TRBV6-3 and J usage is TRBJ1-6; TRBD1 matches 9 bases. In germline, CDR1 is MNHEY, CDR2 SVGEGT. V dropped 6 bases and J dropped 7; count of bases not matched to a gene: 10. The CDR3 spans 16 residues.